The source of this T cell receptor (beta chain) is a study of early T cells in non-severe SARS-CoV-2 infection. CDR3 size: 16 residues. J gave up 2 bases and V 5 bases, and 10 bases lay outside the gene matches. The germline CDR1 and CDR2 sequences are SGHRS and YFSETQ. TCRdb reprocessed the 5' RACE reads with MiXCR, giving one entry per CDR3 protein. Among 100,000 to 150,000 distinct CDR3 sequences listed, more than 13% were seen once. The sequence came from an adult who was a healthcare worker with PCR-confirmed SARS-CoV-2 infection or an uninfected control (not recorded which). The sample comprised whole blood. The rearrangement joins TRBV5-1 to TRBJ2-1; TRBD2 matches 7 bases. The CDR3: CASRPLGGTTYNEQFF. CDR3 DNA sequence: TGCGCCAGCAGACCCTTGGGGGGGACCACCTACAATGAGCAGTTCTTC.